The present entry profiles one T cell receptor beta chain with its context. Its antigen is as yet unknown. Some clones are missing from TCRdb's copy, which holds only in-frame ones; the method was immunoSEQ multiplex PCR. The table lists 150,000 to 200,000 clones, around 81% of them singletons, with 2% to 2.5% in the top ten. The entry originates in a study of cytomegalovirus exposure and HLA in healthy donors. Study-wide points: Cytomegalovirus association was assigned to 170 or so TCR beta chains. Cytomegalovirus status was reportedly diagnosed by the classifier with high specificity and sensitivity.

The V gene's germline CDR1 is SEHNR and CDR2 FQNEAQ (reference sequence). Trimming removed 6 bases at V and 5 bases at J, with 22 bases between. This CDR3 region has 16 residues. This TCR was recovered from a man aged 30-40 years in good health and CMV-seropositive. Sequences were obtained from PBMCs. This rearrangement joins TRBV7-9 to TRBJ1-1; a weak D match, TRBD1 (5 bases). CDR3 residues: CASRPEVRARGTEAFF. The CDR3 nucleotides read TGTGCCAGCAGGCCAGAGGTCAGGGCCCGAGGTACTGAAGCTTTCTTT.